A selection of T cell receptor beta chains follows, all from one sample in a study of cytomegalovirus exposure and HLA in healthy donors. Sequenced by immunoSEQ multiplex PCR; TCRdb stores in-frame clones only, minus some. The sample gives 97,000 or so clones, about 94% of which show up once; 0.89% is in the top ten. Material: PBMCs. These receptors were collected from a woman between 18 and 29 years old in good health and CMV-seronegative. Each CDR3 is given with its conserved first and last residue.

v_gene	j_gene	CDR3aa
TRBV6-5	TRBJ2-7	CASSLGTGTYEQYF
TRBV28	TRBJ2-7	CASSFLAGGSYEQYF
TRBV28	TRBJ1-2	CASSLGSGTAGYTF
TRBV12-5	TRBJ2-2	CASGQILPIAGGDRGTHGELFF
TRBV27	TRBJ1-2	CASSPNPGTLGYTF
TRBV5-1	TRBJ1-1	CARKTGAAFF
TRBV11-2	TRBJ2-1	CASSLLANKNNEQFF
TRBV30	TRBJ2-1	CAWSLRGTMVNEQFF
TRBV6-5	TRBJ2-2	CASSYVAAGELFF
TRBV9	TRBJ1-5	CASSSSGTRDQPQHF
TRBV5-8	TRBJ2-7	CASSPGHSPYEQYF
TRBV7-2	TRBJ2-7	CASSGSGRDYEQYF
TRBV19	TRBJ1-2	CASYLQGAPGGYTF
TRBV19	TRBJ2-1	CASSFSGTSGSVWNEQFF
TRBV7-9	TRBJ2-7	CASYLAGTEDSEQYF
TRBV27	TRBJ2-7	CASSPLSGTEYEQYF
TRBV7-7	TRBJ2-5	CASTKLAGQETQYF
TRBV9	TRBJ1-1	CASSVGTGGLNTEAFF
TRBV15	TRBJ2-5	CATSSGRAAGVEETQYF
TRBV4-3	TRBJ1-2	CASSQEAGPNYGYTF
TRBV4-1	TRBJ1-2	CASSQVRGQGYGYTF
TRBV25-1	TRBJ1-3	CASTPSSVRGNTIYF
TRBV5-1	TRBJ2-1	CASSAGGGRDNEQFF
TRBV19	TRBJ1-1	CASSRGVENTEAFF
TRBV11-2	TRBJ1-2	CASSPQRVGYTF
TRBV4-3	TRBJ2-7	CASSQDPRGYEQYF
TRBV10-2	TRBJ2-2	CASSVWREGTGELFF
TRBV19	TRBJ1-3	CATGDRGYGNTIYF
TRBV19	TRBJ1-1	CASSIEGRGLTEAFF
TRBV28	TRBJ1-2	CASSLDSSYGYTF
TRBV9	TRBJ2-3	CASSLGASDNTDTQYF
TRBV19	TRBJ1-3	CASSIPQGTLGNTIYF
TRBV30	TRBJ1-6	CAWRPPASSYNSPLHF
TRBV4-3	TRBJ2-1	CASSQGLAGVGEQFF
TRBV7-2	TRBJ1-6	CATTLDRGGNSPLHF
TRBV30	TRBJ1-1	CAWSPRVEAFF
TRBV10-3	TRBJ2-1	CASRSGFNEQFF
TRBV19	TRBJ2-2	CASSRVQGAWGELFF
TRBV30	TRBJ2-1	CAWSGSWAGGASANEQFF
TRBV6-4	TRBJ2-1	CASSDSEGGNEQFF
TRBV6-5	TRBJ1-2	CASSTRDNLNYGYTF
TRBV4-3	TRBJ2-7	CASSQDYPSVGAHEQYF
TRBV10-1	TRBJ2-1	CASSTSGSYNEQFF
TRBV2	TRBJ2-2	CASSPSPPDTGELFF
TRBV27	TRBJ1-2	CASSPTGNYGYTF
TRBV6-1	TRBJ2-2	CASRGPGDTGELFF
TRBV10-3	TRBJ1-2	CAISEGTGGFGYTF
TRBV6-5	TRBJ2-7	CASSPSGKAGEQYF
TRBV5-6	TRBJ2-2	CASRRIRDTHTGELFF
TRBV7-7	TRBJ2-5	CASSRGGRETQYF
TRBV2	TRBJ2-1	CASSERALMTGTSEQFF
TRBV5-5	TRBJ2-7	CASRPISGQGYEQYF
TRBV19	TRBJ2-1	CASSIVGHIYNEQFF